The 23 T cell receptor beta chains in this list originate from one sample, sequenced in a study of T cell responses to AZD1222 COVID-19 vaccine. TCRdb's table, derived via immunoSEQ multiplex PCR, lists solely in-frame clones and lacks some. The sample lists 150,000 or so clones, about nine tenths occurring once. The sequenced sample was peripheral blood, obtained on day 0 of AZD1222 vaccination. These receptors were collected from an adult in good health.

This clone was detected only once. The V call is TRBV4-1, the J call TRBJ2-5, with 14 bases identical to TRBD2. Germline values: CDR1 MGHRA, CDR2 YSYEKL. The CDR3 spans 18 residues. Trimming removed 4 bases from V and 5 bases from J; junction bases left unmatched: 12. The CDR3 here is CASSPRPPGLAGEETQYF. CDR3 sequence (DNA): TGCGCCAGCAGCCCCCGGCCCCCGGGACTAGCGGGGGAGGAGACCCAGTACTTC.

J is TRBJ1-2 and V is TRBV3-1 (or the pseudogene TRBV3-2); the D is unclear. Trimming removed 5 bases from V and 3 bases from J, with 7 bases in between. CDR1 and CDR2 from the germline V gene are LGHDT and YNNKEL (reference sequence). The CDR3 contains 12 residues. CDR3 DNA sequence: TGTGCCAGCAGCGCCCCATACTATGGCTACACCTTC. This translates into CASSAPYYGYTF.

The chain has TRBV7-6 and TRBJ1-3; TRBD1 matches 8 bases. The V and J ends lost 5 bases and 4 bases, in that order; junction bases with no gene match: 7. The CDR3 is made up of 15 amino acids. Germline V gives CDR1 SGHVS, CDR2 FNYEAQ. The CDR3 sequence is CASSATGGSGNTIYF. CDR3 nucleotides: TGTGCCAGCAGCGCTACAGGGGGATCCGGAAACACCATATATTTT. Full variable domain (rest looked up from reference TRBV7-6 and TRBJ1-3): GAGVSQSPRYKVTKRGQDVALRCDPISGHVSLYWYRQALGQGPEFLTYFNYEAQQDKSGLPNDRFSAERPEGSISTLTIQRTEQRDSAMYRCASSATGGSGNTIYFGEGSWLTVV.

The rearrangement joins TRBV27 to TRBJ1-1; D not certain. This CDR3 is built from 17 residues. The V gene's germline CDR1 is MNHEY and CDR2 SMNVEV (reference sequence). Trimming removed 2 bases from V and 0 bases from J, with 16 bases in between. CDR3 residues: CASSLNLYSGVNTEAFF. The CDR3 coding sequence is TGTGCCAGCAGTTTAAATTTATATTCCGGGGTGAACACTGAAGCTTTCTTT.

The chain joins TRBV2 to TRBJ2-7; D is unresolved. The CDR3 has 11 residues. The germline V gene encodes CDR1 SNHLY and CDR2 FYNNEI. The V end lost 4 bases, the J end lost 9 bases, and 10 bases lay between the germline ends. DNA of the CDR3: TGTGCCAGCAGTGGTTCTAGGGTGCAGTACTTC. This translates into CASSGSRVQYF.

The chain is built from TRBV19 and TRBJ2-7, with unresolved D. Germline assignment: CDR1 LNHDA and CDR2 SQIVND (reference sequence). The CDR3 sequence is 15 residues long. V lost 1 base, J lost 2 bases, and 12 bases lay in between. The CDR3 nucleotides are TGTGCCAGTAGTATAGGAGGCAGCCCTACCTACGAGCAGTACTTC. Protein: CASSIGGSPTYEQYF.

The chain links TRBV10-1 to TRBJ1-4, with TRBD1 identical over 7 bases. CDR1 is WNHNN and CDR2 is SYGVQD in the germline V gene (reference sequence). The length of the CDR3 is 14 residues. The J segment lost 7 bases and the V segment lost 4 bases, leaving 6 bases of the junction unmatched. The CDR3 spells CASSGGTDGEKLFF. The CDR3 bases are TGCGCCAGCAGTGGCGGGACAGACGGTGAAAAACTGTTTTTT.

The chain combines TRBV29-1 with TRBJ2-7; D might be TRBD1 (5 bases). Per germline, CDR1 SQVTM and CDR2 ANQGSEA. V lost 3 bases and J lost 6, with 15 bases in between. The CDR3 extends over 13 amino acids. The CDR3 loop reads CSVDSDHRGEQYF. DNA of the CDR3: TGCAGCGTTGATTCCGACCATAGGGGCGAGCAGTACTTC.

The gene calls are TRBV7-2 and TRBJ1-2; unclear D gene. The ends were cut back, 3 bases at V and 0 bases at J, with 5 bases in the middle. This CDR3 region has 13 residues. CDR1 and CDR2 from the germline V gene are SGHTA and FQGNSA. The CDR3 loop reads CASSLGTNYGYTF. CDR3 sequence (DNA): TGTGCCAGCAGCTTGGGTACTAACTATGGCTACACCTTC.

The gene calls are TRBV18 and TRBJ2-4; 9 bases agree with TRBD2. CDR1 KGHSH and CDR2 LQKENI come from the germline V gene. Losses at the gene ends were 2 bases for V and 7 bases for J; bases not matched to a gene: 12. CDR3 length: 17 residues. The CDR3 DNA sequence: TGTGCCAGCTCACCATCTCCCCCGAGGAGCGGGGGGAACATTCAGTACTTC. Protein sequence: CASSPSPPRSGGNIQYF.

The V and J genes are TRBV6-5 and TRBJ1-5; D possibly corresponds to TRBD1 (5 bases). The CDR3 sequence is 14 residues long. CDR1 is MNHEY, CDR2 SVGAGI, per germline. With 8 bases removed from V and 9 bases from J, the gap between germline ends came to 20 bases. CDR3 region: CASAKAGKVWPQHF. The CDR3 bases are TGTGCCAGCGCAAAAGCAGGGAAGGTATGGCCCCAGCATTTT.

The chain's CDR3 is CASSSHREGWETQYF. CDR3 nucleotide sequence: TGTGCCAGCAGTTCCCACAGGGAGGGTTGGGAGACCCAGTACTTC. This sequence joins TRBV6-5 and TRBJ2-5, with TRBD2 as a possible D gene (7 bases). The CDR3 length is 15 residues. Germline V CDR1 and CDR2: MNHEY, SVGAGI. Trimming removed 4 bases at V and 5 bases at J, with 17 bases between.

This clone was found a few times. The chain employs TRBV9 and TRBJ2-3; D is uncertain. CDR3 length: 14 residues. The germline V gene encodes CDR1 SGDLS and CDR2 YYNGEE. Deletions cut 4 bases from V and 6 bases from J, with 15 bases between. CDR3 DNA: TGTGCCAGCAGCCCCAGTACACTTTCGGATACGCAGTATTTT. This encodes CASSPSTLSDTQYF.

This clone was recorded once. The genes are TRBV4-1 and TRBJ2-5; tentatively, D is TRBD2 (7 bases). The CDR3 runs to 15 residues. V gave up 3 bases and J gave up 5 bases, with 16 bases separating them. Germline CDR1 and CDR2: MGHRA and YSYEKL. The CDR3 here is CASSHPGGAGETQYF. The CDR3 region has the DNA TGCGCCAGCAGCCACCCGGGGGGCGCGGGGGAGACCCAGTACTTC.

The rearrangement joins TRBV19 to TRBJ2-7; no firm D call. This CDR3 contains 12 residues. V was clipped by 7 bases and J by 3 bases, with 10 bases between them. Germline V CDR1 and CDR2: LNHDA, SQIVND (reference sequence). The CDR3 loop reads CASTTGDYEQYF. The CDR3 DNA reads TGTGCCAGTACCACTGGAGACTACGAGCAGTACTTC.

The chain couples TRBV5-1 to TRBJ1-1; D remains ambiguous. The germline V gene has CDR1 SGHRS and CDR2 YFSETQ. V was cut by 3 bases and J by 1 base, with 19 bases left in between. The CDR3 extends over 17 amino acids. The CDR3 sequence is CASSSYNPLVENTEAFF. The CDR3 DNA reads TGCGCCAGCAGCTCCTACAATCCGTTGGTAGAGAACACTGAAGCTTTCTTT.

The chain combines TRBV9 with TRBJ1-6, with a tentative D call TRBD1 (5 bases). Trimming removed 1 base from V and 7 bases from J, with 9 bases in between. CDR1 and CDR2 from the germline V gene are SGDLS and YYNGEE. The CDR3 contains 14 residues. This CDR3 is CASSVRGYNSPLHF. The CDR3 nucleotides read TGTGCCAGCAGCGTAAGGGGCTACAATTCACCCCTCCACTTT.

In its sample, this clone was seen once. The J gene is TRBJ1-2, the V gene TRBV2; maybe TRBD1 (6 bases). The CDR3 has 16 amino acids. CDR1 is SNHLY and CDR2 is FYNNEI in the germline V gene. Trimming stripped 11 bases from V and 0 bases from J, with 22 bases between. CDR3 protein: CACPIKQDSTNYGYTF. The CDR3 DNA sequence: TGTGCCTGCCCGATCAAACAGGACAGTACTAACTATGGCTACACCTTC.

As DNA, the CDR3 is TGTGCCAGCAGGCCAGCAACTAATGAAAAACTGTTTTTT. The encoded protein is CASRPATNEKLFF. The genes are TRBV27 and TRBJ1-4; D remains ambiguous. Germline lookup yields CDR1 MNHEY and CDR2 SMNVEV (reference sequence). The CDR3 covers 13 residues. V was pared by 6 bases and J by 0 bases, with 5 bases between.

The DNA for the CDR3 is TGTGCCAGCTCGCTACAGGGGTCTAACACCGGGGAGCTGTTTTTT. It is translated as CASSLQGSNTGELFF. This chain joins TRBV18 and TRBJ2-2; 7 bases map to TRBD1. The J segment lost 2 bases and the V segment lost 6 bases, leaving 6 bases of the junction unmatched. There are 15 residues in the CDR3. Germline CDR1 is KGHSH and CDR2 is LQKENI. The whole variable domain, remainder taken from reference TRBV18 and TRBJ2-2, is NAGVMQNPRHLVRRRGQEARLRCSPMKGHSHVYWYRQLPEEGLKFMVYLQKENIIDESGMPKERFSAEFPKEGPSILRIQQVVRGDSAAYFCASSLQGSNTGELFFGEGSRLTVL.

V gene TRBV4-1 combines with J gene TRBJ1-3; weak D call: TRBD1 (5 bases). Trimming pared 3 bases from V and 3 bases from J, leaving 15 bases between. This CDR3 spans 16 amino acids. Germline CDR1 reads MGHRA; CDR2 reads YSYEKL. CDR3 residues: CASSQADRDLGNTIYF. The CDR3 nucleotides read TGCGCCAGCAGCCAGGCCGACAGAGACCTTGGAAACACCATATATTTT.

The chain carries TRBV3-1 (or the pseudogene TRBV3-2) and TRBJ1-2, with 7 positions matching TRBD1. Germline CDR1 reads LGHDT; CDR2 reads YNNKEL (reference sequence). CDR3 length: 13 amino acids. J was trimmed by 8 bases and V by 3 bases; bases with no gene match: 6. CDR3 in DNA: TGTGCCAGCAGCCACGACAGGGCCTTGGGCTACACCTTC. This encodes CASSHDRALGYTF.

The chain joins TRBV19 to TRBJ1-1; TRBD1 agrees at 8 bases. Germline-derived CDR1 and CDR2 are LNHDA and SQIVND (reference sequence). This CDR3 has 14 residues. Trimming removed 4 bases from V and 9 bases from J; junction bases left unmatched: 10. CDR3 sequence reads: CASSNGLTGAKAFF. As DNA, the CDR3 is TGTGCCAGTAGTAACGGGCTGACAGGGGCTAAAGCTTTCTTT.